This TCR beta chain appears in the sequencing data of a study of blood T cell repertoires in COVID-19. The method was immunoSEQ multiplex PCR; TCRdb's version includes in-frame clones alone and lacks a portion of them. The top ten clones hold roughly 3.6% of a sample with roughly 230,000 clones, 84% of them seen once. This clone was counted only a few times. CDR3 size: 14 residues. Germline V gene data show CDR1 as KGHSH and CDR2 as LQKENI. Trimming left V 6 bases short and J 0 bases short, with 11 bases between. The genes are TRBV18 and TRBJ1-1; no clear D. This clonotype was sampled from a man between 45 and 60 years old who had recovered from COVID-19. The specimen sequenced was PBMCs or T cells enriched from blood (not recorded which). CDR3 DNA: TGTGCCAGCTCCCATTTCGGTATGAACACTGAAGCTTTCTTT. Its protein product is CASSHFGMNTEAFF.